There are a few counts of the clone carrying this T cell receptor (beta chain). The source of the sample is a study of patients and donors after allogeneic stem cell transplantation. Germline loops: CDR1 DFQATT, CDR2 SNEGSKA (reference sequence). V shed 3 bases, J shed 8 bases, and the junction held 4 bases outside the gene matches. CDR3 length: 12 residues. MiXCR, applied by TCRdb to the RT-PCR reads, yields one record per CDR3 protein. Among some 160,000 distinct CDR3 sequences listed, approximately 24% were seen once. The receptor was isolated from a human donor who was either an allogeneic HSCT recipient or a stem cell or donor lymphocyte infusion donor (not recorded which). It is not recorded whose cells these are; they may come from a transplant donor. The J gene is TRBJ2-1, the V gene TRBV20-1; 7 nucleotides agree with TRBD2. Sequencing was performed on blood, either unsorted or a sorted T cell fraction (not recorded which). The CDR3 region is CSARASGYEQFF. In DNA, the CDR3 is TGCAGTGCTAGGGCTAGCGGTTATGAGCAGTTCTTC.